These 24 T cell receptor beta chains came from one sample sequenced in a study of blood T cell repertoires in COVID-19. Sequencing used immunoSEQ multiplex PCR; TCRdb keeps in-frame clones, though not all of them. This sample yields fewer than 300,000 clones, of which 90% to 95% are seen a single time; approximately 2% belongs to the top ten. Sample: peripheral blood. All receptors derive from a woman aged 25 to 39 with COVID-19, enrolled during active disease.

The CDR3 coding sequence is TGTGCCAGCAGCCAAAACCCGGGACAGGGAATTACCAATCAGCCCCAGCATTTT. Translation: CASSQNPGQGITNQPQHF. The V call is TRBV7-6, the J call TRBJ1-5, with 9 bases lining up with TRBD1. The CDR3 has 18 residues. Unmatched junction bases numbered 14, after V lost 5 bases and J lost 3 bases. Germline CDR1 is SGHVS and CDR2 is FNYEAQ.

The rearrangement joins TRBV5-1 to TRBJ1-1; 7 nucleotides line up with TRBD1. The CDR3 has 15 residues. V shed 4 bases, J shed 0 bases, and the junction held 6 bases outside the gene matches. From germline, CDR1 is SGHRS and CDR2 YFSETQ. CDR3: CASSITGAVNTEAFF. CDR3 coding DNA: TGCGCCAGCAGCATCACAGGGGCGGTGAACACTGAAGCTTTCTTT.

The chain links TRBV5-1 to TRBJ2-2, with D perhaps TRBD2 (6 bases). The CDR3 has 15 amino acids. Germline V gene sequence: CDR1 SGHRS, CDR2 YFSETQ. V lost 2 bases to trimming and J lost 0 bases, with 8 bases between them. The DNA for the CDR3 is TGCGCCAGCAGCTTAACTAGCACGAACACCGGGGAGCTGTTTTTT. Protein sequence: CASSLTSTNTGELFF.

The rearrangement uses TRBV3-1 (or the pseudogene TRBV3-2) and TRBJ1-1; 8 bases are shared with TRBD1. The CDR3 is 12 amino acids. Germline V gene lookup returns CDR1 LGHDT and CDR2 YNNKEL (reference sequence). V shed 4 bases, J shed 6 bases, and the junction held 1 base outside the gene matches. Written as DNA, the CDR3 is TGTGCCAGCAGCCGGACAGGGTCTGAAGCTTTCTTT. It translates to CASSRTGSEAFF.

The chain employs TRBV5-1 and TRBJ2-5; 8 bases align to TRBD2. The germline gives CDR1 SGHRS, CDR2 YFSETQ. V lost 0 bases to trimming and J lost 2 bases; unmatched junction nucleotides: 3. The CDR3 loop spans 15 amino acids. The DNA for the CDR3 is TGCGCCAGCAGCTTGGAGGCTAGCGGGCAAGAGACCCAGTACTTC. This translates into CASSLEASGQETQYF. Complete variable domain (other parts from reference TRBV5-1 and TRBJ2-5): KAGVTQTPRYLIKTRGQQVTLSCSPISGHRSVSWYQQTPGQGLQFLFEYFSETQRNKGNFPGRFSGRQFSNSRSEMNVSTLELGDSALYLCASSLEASGQETQYFGPGTRLLVL.

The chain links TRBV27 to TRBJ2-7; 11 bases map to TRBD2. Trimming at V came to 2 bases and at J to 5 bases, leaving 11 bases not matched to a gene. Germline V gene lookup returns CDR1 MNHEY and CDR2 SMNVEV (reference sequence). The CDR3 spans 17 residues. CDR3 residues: CASSLGSGRAHGNEQYF. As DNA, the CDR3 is TGTGCCAGCAGTTTAGGTAGCGGGAGGGCCCATGGGAACGAGCAGTACTTC.

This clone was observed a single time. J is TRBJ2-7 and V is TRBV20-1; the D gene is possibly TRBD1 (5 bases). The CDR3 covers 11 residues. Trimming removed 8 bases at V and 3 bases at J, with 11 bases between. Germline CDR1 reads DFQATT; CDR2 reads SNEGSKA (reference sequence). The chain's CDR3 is CSTVDSYEQYF. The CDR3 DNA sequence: TGCAGTACCGTCGACAGCTACGAGCAGTACTTC.

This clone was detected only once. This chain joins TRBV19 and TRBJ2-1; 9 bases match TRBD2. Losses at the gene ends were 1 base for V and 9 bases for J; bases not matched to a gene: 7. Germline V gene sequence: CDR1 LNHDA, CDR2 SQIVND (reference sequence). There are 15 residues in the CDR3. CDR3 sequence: CASSIAPSGTGEQFF. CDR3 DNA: TGTGCCAGTAGTATAGCCCCTAGCGGGACGGGTGAGCAGTTCTTC. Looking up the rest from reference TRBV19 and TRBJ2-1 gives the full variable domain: DGGITQSPKYLFRKEGQNVTLSCEQNLNHDAMYWYRQDPGQGLRLIYYSQIVNDFQKGDIAEGYSVSREKKESFPLTVTSAQKNPTAFYLCASSIAPSGTGEQFFGPGTRLTVL.

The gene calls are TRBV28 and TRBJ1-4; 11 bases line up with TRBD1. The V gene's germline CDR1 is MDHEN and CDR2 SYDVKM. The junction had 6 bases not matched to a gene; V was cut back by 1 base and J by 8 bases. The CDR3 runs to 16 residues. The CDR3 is CASSLSFRDRGEKLFF. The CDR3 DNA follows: TGTGCCAGCAGTTTATCCTTCCGGGACAGGGGGGAAAAACTGTTTTTT.

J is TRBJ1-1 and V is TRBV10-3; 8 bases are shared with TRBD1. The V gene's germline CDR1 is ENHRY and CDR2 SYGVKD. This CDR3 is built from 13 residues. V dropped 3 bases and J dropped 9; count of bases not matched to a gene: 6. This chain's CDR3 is CAISDQGASKAFF. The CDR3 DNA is TGTGCCATCAGTGATCAGGGGGCGAGTAAAGCTTTCTTT.

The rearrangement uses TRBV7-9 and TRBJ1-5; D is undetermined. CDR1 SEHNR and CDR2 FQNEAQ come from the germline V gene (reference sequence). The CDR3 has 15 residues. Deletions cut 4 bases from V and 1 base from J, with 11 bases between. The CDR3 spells CASSSDGGSNQPQHF. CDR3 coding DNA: TGTGCCAGCAGCTCTGACGGCGGGAGCAATCAGCCCCAGCATTTT.

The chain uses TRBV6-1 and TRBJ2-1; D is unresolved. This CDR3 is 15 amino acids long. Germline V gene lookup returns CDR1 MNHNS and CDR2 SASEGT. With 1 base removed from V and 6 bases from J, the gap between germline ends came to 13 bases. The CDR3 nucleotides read TGTGCCAGCAGTGAAGGGGTGGCCCCGGGCAATGAGCAGTTCTTC. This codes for CASSEGVAPGNEQFF.

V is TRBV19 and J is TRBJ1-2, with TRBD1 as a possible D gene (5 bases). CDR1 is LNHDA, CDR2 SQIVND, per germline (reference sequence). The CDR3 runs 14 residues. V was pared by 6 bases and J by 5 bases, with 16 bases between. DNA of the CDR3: TGTGCCAGTAGCGGAGGCCAGGGAGGTTATGGCTACACCTTC. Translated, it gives CASSGGQGGYGYTF.

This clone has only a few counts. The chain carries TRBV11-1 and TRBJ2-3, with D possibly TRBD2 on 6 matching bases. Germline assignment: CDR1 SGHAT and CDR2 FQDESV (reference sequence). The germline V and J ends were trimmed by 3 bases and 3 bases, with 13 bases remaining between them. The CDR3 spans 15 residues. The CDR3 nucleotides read TGTGCCAGCAGCTTCGGGGGAGATCGTACAGATACGCAGTATTTT. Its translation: CASSFGGDRTDTQYF.

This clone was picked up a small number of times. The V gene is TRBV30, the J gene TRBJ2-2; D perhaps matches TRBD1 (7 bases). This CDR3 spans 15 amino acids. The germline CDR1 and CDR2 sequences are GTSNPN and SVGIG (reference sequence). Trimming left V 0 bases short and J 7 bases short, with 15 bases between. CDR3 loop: CAWSVGGGAGGELFF. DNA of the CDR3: TGTGCCTGGAGTGTAGGAGGGGGCGCCGGCGGGGAGCTGTTTTTT.

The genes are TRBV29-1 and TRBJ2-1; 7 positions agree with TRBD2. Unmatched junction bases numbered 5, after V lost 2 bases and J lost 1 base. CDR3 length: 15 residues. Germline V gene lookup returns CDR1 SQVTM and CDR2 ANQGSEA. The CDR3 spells CSVETAGVSYNEQFF. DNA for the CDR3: TGCAGCGTTGAAACGGCGGGAGTGTCCTACAATGAGCAGTTCTTC.

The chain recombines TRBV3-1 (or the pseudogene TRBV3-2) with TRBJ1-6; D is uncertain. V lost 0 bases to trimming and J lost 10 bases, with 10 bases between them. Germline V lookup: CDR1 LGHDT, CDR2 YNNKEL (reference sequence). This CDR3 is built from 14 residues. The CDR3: CASSQDKRESPLHF. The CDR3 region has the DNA TGTGCCAGCAGCCAAGATAAGCGAGAGTCACCCCTCCACTTT.

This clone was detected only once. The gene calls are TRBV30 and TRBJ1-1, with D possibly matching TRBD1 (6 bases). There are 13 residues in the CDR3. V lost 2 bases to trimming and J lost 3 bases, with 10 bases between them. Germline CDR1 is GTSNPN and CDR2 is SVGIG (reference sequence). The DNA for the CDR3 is TGTGCCTGGAGTAGCAACAGGGACACTGAAGCTTTCTTT. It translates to CAWSSNRDTEAFF.

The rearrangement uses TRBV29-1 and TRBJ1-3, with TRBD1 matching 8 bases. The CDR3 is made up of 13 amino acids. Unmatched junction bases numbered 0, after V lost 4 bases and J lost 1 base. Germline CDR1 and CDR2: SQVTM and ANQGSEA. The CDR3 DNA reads TGCAGCGTTGGACAGGGGTCTGGAAACACCATATATTTT. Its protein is CSVGQGSGNTIYF.

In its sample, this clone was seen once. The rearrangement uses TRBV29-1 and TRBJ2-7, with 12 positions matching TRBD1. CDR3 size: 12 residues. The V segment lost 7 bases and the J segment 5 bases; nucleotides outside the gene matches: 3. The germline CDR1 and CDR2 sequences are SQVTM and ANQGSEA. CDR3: CSGGQGANEQYF. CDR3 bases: TGCAGCGGGGGACAGGGGGCGAACGAGCAGTACTTC.

The CDR3 is CASSRQGMDNQPQHF. The CDR3 DNA reads TGTGCCAGCAGCAGACAGGGGATGGACAATCAGCCCCAGCATTTT. The J gene is TRBJ1-5, the V gene TRBV27, with 8 bases fitting TRBD1. The CDR3 extends over 15 amino acids. The ends lost 6 bases at V and 3 bases at J; junction bases unmatched: 7. The germline V gene encodes CDR1 MNHEY and CDR2 SMNVEV (reference sequence).

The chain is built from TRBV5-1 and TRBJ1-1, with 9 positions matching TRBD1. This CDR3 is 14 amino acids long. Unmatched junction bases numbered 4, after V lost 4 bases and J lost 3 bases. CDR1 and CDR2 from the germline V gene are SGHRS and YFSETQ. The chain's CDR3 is CASSEQGADTEAFF. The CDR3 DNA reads TGCGCCAGCAGCGAACAGGGGGCAGACACTGAAGCTTTCTTT. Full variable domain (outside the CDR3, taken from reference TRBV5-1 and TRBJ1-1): KAGVTQTPRYLIKTRGQQVTLSCSPISGHRSVSWYQQTPGQGLQFLFEYFSETQRNKGNFPGRFSGRQFSNSRSEMNVSTLELGDSALYLCASSEQGADTEAFFGQGTRLTVV.

The CDR3 loop reads CASSLLGHNQPQHF. Written as DNA, the CDR3 is TGTGCCAGCAGTTTATTAGGACACAATCAGCCCCAGCATTTT. This chain joins TRBV27 and TRBJ1-5; the D gene is possibly TRBD1 (5 bases). The CDR3 has 14 amino acids. Trimming cost V 1 base and J 3 bases, with 7 bases left between them. Per the germline V gene, CDR1 is MNHEY and CDR2 is SMNVEV (reference sequence).

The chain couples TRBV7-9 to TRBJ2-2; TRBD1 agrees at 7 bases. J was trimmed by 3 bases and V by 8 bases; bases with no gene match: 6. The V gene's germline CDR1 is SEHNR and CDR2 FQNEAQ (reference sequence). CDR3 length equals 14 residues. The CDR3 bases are TGTGCCAGCCCGGACAGGAGCGACACCGGGGAGCTGTTTTTT. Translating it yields CASPDRSDTGELFF.